This TCR beta chain was sequenced for a study of CD8+CD57+ T cells in acquired aplastic anemia (dated by TCRdb to 2017 to 2018). At the level of the whole study: On average, sorted CD4+ and CD8+ cells yielded approximately 3 ug of extracted DNA, with a range of about 0.17 to 27.4 ug. A CD8+CD57+ expansion meant a frequency higher than the mean frequency seen in healthy subjects. The paper as a whole reports these results and caveats: Approximately 31 CD8+ CDR3 sequences were found in both patients and controls but appeared to be highly expressed in patients and within the immunodominant clones of the patients. Between patients and healthy controls, no significant difference in CD8+ Simpson's diversity was found (P=0.060).

At the junction V is shortened by 4 bases and J by 0 bases; bases outside the gene matches: 11. Counted from cysteine to phenylalanine, this CDR3 has 17 amino acids. Solely the CDR3 DNA is kept, with 51 bases framed from the first base. In the germline V gene (reference sequence), CDR1 corresponds to SGHAT and CDR2 to FQDESV. Flow cytometry had shown CD8+CD57+ cell expansion in the patients selected for sequencing. All patients had severe acquired aplastic anemia diagnosed by International Study of Aplastic Anemia and Agranulocytosis and Camitta criteria. No therapy had been received by the patients at the time of blood sampling. In the study, sorted CD4+ and CD8+ blood T cells from patients with severe aplastic anemia and from healthy subjects underwent deep sequencing of TCR repertoires. In the USA, patient enrollment took place under clinicaltrials.gov protocols 00001620, 01623167, 00001397, 00071045, 00081523 and 00961064. Ficoll-Paque density gradient centrifugation was used to isolate peripheral blood mononuclear cells. Before DNA was extracted, CD4+ and CD8+ T cells were sorted using either FACS or magnetic beads.

Of note for this clonotype: Its antigen remains undetermined. No base quality values were provided; no much bigger clone lies one nucleotide off.

TCR beta VDJ combination and CDR3 sequence profiling used genomic DNA as the template. An Illumina HiSeq 2000 was the platform used for TCR repertoire sequencing. In the paper's pipeline: Repertoire assessment relied on Simpson's diversity index, CDR3 size and DJ length profiles, and TRBV/TRBJ rearrangement plots. The immunodominant clone was defined as the most abundant DNA sequence in deep sequencing data. CDR3 amino acid sequences were screened for sharing across subjects and compared with published repertoires and the VDJdb database. TCRdb passed the public sequencing reads through fastp at Q25 and MiXCR, retaining productive beta sequences. Rows are combined by CDR3 protein, so each entry shows the most common genes and DNA. The V and J calls, along with clone size, are taken from TCRdb and not from the paper's own processing. In all, the sample holds around 160,000 distinct CDR3 sequences, and less than 60% of those were seen once. Clones ranked in the top ten supply 2.5% to 3.5% of the sample.

The origin of this receptor is a human donor with aplastic anemia. The chain joins TRBV11-1 to TRBJ1-1; 7 bases in the junction line up with TRBD1. The sample comprised sorted CD4+, CD8+, or CD8+CD57+ T cells (not recorded which) from PBMCs. The nucleotide sequence reads TGTGCCAGCAGCTCAAAGTCGACAGGGAACCTGAACACTGAAGCTTTCTTT. This yields the protein CASSSKSTGNLNTEAFF.